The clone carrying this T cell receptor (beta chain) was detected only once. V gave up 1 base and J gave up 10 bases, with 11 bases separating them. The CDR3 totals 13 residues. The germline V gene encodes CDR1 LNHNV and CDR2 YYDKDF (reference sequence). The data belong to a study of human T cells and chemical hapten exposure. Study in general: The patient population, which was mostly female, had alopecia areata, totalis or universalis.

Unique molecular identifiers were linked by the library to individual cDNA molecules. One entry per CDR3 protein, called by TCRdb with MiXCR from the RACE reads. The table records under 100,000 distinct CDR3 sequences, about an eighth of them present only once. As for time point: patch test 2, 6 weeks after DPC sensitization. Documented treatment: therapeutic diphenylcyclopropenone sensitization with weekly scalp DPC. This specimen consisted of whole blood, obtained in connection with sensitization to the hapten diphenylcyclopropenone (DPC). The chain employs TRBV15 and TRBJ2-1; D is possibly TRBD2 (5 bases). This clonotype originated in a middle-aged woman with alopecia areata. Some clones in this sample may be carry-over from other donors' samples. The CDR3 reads CATSRVSPSEQFF. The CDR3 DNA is TGTGCCACCAGCAGAGTCTCCCCTAGCGAGCAGTTCTTC.